Listed below are T cell receptor beta chains from one sample, sequenced in a study of blood T cells in healthy people across ages. From the 5' RACE reads, TCRdb called clonotypes with MiXCR, one entry per CDR3 protein. In the table there are roughly 1,300,000 distinct CDR3 sequences, around 59% of which are singletons. The specimen was blood. These receptors all stem from a man aged 18 to 29 in good health. CDR3s include the opening cysteine and the closing phenylalanine or tryptophan. Fields, in order: clone size, V gene, J gene, D gene, CDR3 protein, CDR3 DNA. D genes are given only for firm matches. Rows give clone size only sometimes, using once, few, many, or a class for an expanded clone.

>NA|TRBV6-1|TRBJ2-1|NA
CASRANRDREQFF
TGTGCCAGCAGGGCAAACAGGGACCGTGAGCAGTTCTTC
>once|TRBV6-5|TRBJ1-6|NA
CASTRTGGDRSPLHF
TGTGCCAGCACACGTACGGGGGGCGATAGGTCACCCCTCCACTTT
>NA|TRBV6-2/TRBV6-3|TRBJ2-1|NA
CASSYNQQQFF
TGTGCCAGCAGTTATAACCAGCAGCAGTTCTTC
>few|TRBV21-1|TRBJ1-6|NA
CASSKQVGRGTDSPLHF
NA
>NA|TRBV2|TRBJ2-5|TRBD2
CASRAGAPQETQYF
TGTGCCAGCAGAGCGGGAGCTCCGCAAGAGACCCAGTACTTC
>NA|TRBV20-1|TRBJ2-3|TRBD2
CSAIIFEGLAGYTDTQYF
TGCAGTGCTATTATCTTCGAAGGACTAGCGGGTTACACAGATACGCAGTATTTT
>NA|TRBV4-1|TRBJ2-1|TRBD2
CASSQPTSGGANEQFF
TGCGCCAGCAGCCAACCCACTAGCGGGGGGGCTAATGAGCAGTTCTTC
>NA|TRBV7-6|TRBJ2-5|TRBD2
CASSLAARGGETQYF
TGTGCCAGCAGCTTAGCTGCTCGCGGGGGAGAGACCCAGTACTTC
>NA|TRBV6-5|TRBJ1-5|NA
CASRGSYSNQPQHF
TGTGCCAGCAGGGGCAGTTATAGCAATCAGCCCCAGCATTTT
>NA|TRBV27|TRBJ2-1|NA
CASSLMGVSYNEQFF
TGTGCCAGCTCCCTTATGGGGGTCTCCTACAATGAGCAGTTCTTC
>NA|TRBV21-1|TRBJ2-1|NA
CASSWGRDSYNEQFF
TGTGCCAGCAGCTGGGGGCGGGACTCTTACAATGAGCAGTTCTTC
>NA|TRBV4-1|TRBJ2-7|NA
CASSLSGSRTASSYEQYF
TGCGCCAGCAGCCTAAGTGGGTCGAGGACAGCCTCCTCCTACGAGCAGTACTTC
>few|TRBV4-1|TRBJ2-1|TRBD2
CASSFPRSGSHNEQFF
TGCGCCAGCAGCTTCCCTCGGAGCGGGAGCCACAATGAGCAGTTCTTC
>NA|TRBV5-1|TRBJ1-1|TRBD1
CASSFDAGTGGTEAFF
TGCGCCAGCAGCTTTGATGCCGGGACAGGTGGAACTGAAGCTTTCTTT
>few|TRBV6-5|TRBJ1-4|NA
CASSYSGSEEKLFF
TGTGCCAGCAGTTACTCGGGGTCCGAAGAAAAACTGTTTTTT
>few|TRBV29-1|TRBJ2-7|TRBD1
CSTDRGGEQYF
TGCAGCACGGACAGGGGGGGCGAGCAGTACTTC
>once|TRBV9|TRBJ1-4|NA
CASSVVGEKLFF
TGTGCCAGCAGCGTAGTGGGTGAAAAACTGTTTTTT
>NA|TRBV12-3/TRBV12-4|TRBJ2-1|TRBD2
CASSLGGLAGRPFF
TGTGCCAGCAGTTTAGGGGGACTAGCGGGAAGGCCGTTCTTC
>few|TRBV12-3/TRBV12-4|TRBJ2-4|TRBD1
CASSSLKTGQNIQYF
TGTGCCAGCAGTTCCTTAAAGACAGGGCAAAACATTCAGTACTTC
>few|TRBV10-3|TRBJ2-7|NA
CAISESFAALQGGESYEQYF
TGTGCCATCAGTGAGTCGTTCGCTGCCCTCCAAGGAGGGGAGTCCTACGAGCAGTACTTC
>NA|TRBV20-1|TRBJ2-1|NA
CSARRVTYNEQFF
TGCAGTGCTAGGCGGGTAACCTACAATGAGCAGTTCTTC
>NA|TRBV6-2/TRBV6-3|TRBJ2-4|TRBD1
CASSDRDRGRNIQYF
TGTGCCAGCAGTGACCGGGACAGGGGGCGAAACATTCAGTACTTC
>NA|TRBV7-2|TRBJ2-7|NA
CASSLAVSQYNEQYF
TGTGCCAGCAGCTTAGCAGTTAGCCAGTACAATGAGCAGTACTTC
>NA|TRBV11-2|TRBJ2-7|TRBD1
CASSSIQGATYEQYF
TGTGCCAGCAGCTCCATACAGGGGGCCACCTACGAGCAGTACTTC
>NA|TRBV7-2|TRBJ2-5|TRBD2
CASSPQSGVQETQYF
TGTGCCAGCAGCCCCCAAAGCGGGGTGCAAGAGACCCAGTACTTC
>few|TRBV20-1|TRBJ2-3|NA
CSAPRGGGLTDTQYF
TGCAGTGCTCCCAGAGGTGGGGGACTCACAGATACGCAGTATTTT
>NA|TRBV5-1|TRBJ2-7|NA
CASSPTSDRYEQYF
TGCGCCAGCAGCCCCACGAGCGACCGCTACGAGCAGTACTTC
>many|TRBV6-1|TRBJ2-7|NA
CASSERGSYEQYF
TGCGCCAGCAGCGAGAGGGGGTCCTACGAGCAGTACTTC
>NA|TRBV25-1|TRBJ1-1|TRBD1
CASSKGAVYTEAFF
TGTGCCAGCAGCAAGGGGGCAGTGTACACTGAAGCTTTCTTT
>NA|TRBV20-1|TRBJ1-5|NA
CSAVQGADQPQHF
TGCAGTGCCGTACAGGGAGCGGATCAGCCCCAGCATTTT
>NA|TRBV4-1|TRBJ1-2|NA
CASSRRFDGYTF
TGCGCCAGCAGCCGGCGGTTCGATGGCTACACCTTC
>NA|TRBV6-5|TRBJ1-1|NA
CASSHEFAEAFF
TGTGCCAGCAGCCACGAGTTCGCTGAAGCTTTCTTT